Following are 23 T cell receptor beta chains from one sample sequenced in a study of cytomegalovirus exposure and HLA in healthy donors. The PCR employed 60 Vbeta primers together with 13 Jbeta primers. Using immunoSEQ multiplex PCR, the repertoire was profiled, and TCRdb retains in-frame clones only, with some absent. The table shows roughly 200,000 clones, with roughly 78% occurring only once. The specimen was PBMCs. All receptors derive from a boy aged 10-17 years in good health and CMV-seronegative.

J is TRBJ1-2 and V is TRBV6-5; D unresolved. CDR1 and CDR2 from the germline V gene are MNHEY and SVGAGI. This CDR3 region has 14 residues. V dropped 7 bases and J dropped 4 bases, with 16 bases sitting between them. In DNA form, the CDR3 reads TGTGCCAGCACTACCCAGCGGGGTCCCTATGGCTACACCTTC. Its translation is CASTTQRGPYGYTF.

The chain uses TRBV18 and TRBJ1-1; D is ambiguous. Germline assignment: CDR1 KGHSH and CDR2 LQKENI. Trimming took 6 bases from V and 3 from J, leaving 17 bases between them. This CDR3 region has 15 residues. The chain's CDR3 is CASSHRTDTHTEAFF. DNA for the CDR3: TGTGCCAGCTCCCACCGTACCGACACTCACACTGAAGCTTTCTTT.

V is TRBV5-1 and J is TRBJ1-2; maybe TRBD1 (5 bases). The CDR3 is made up of 14 amino acids. The V gene's germline CDR1 is SGHRS and CDR2 YFSETQ. The V end lost 0 bases, the J end lost 5 bases, and 11 bases lay between the germline ends. The DNA for the CDR3 is TGCGCCAGCAGCTTGGGTCAGGGTGTGTATGGCTACACCTTC. It codes for CASSLGQGVYGYTF.

V is TRBV9 and J is TRBJ1-5; D unresolved. The CDR3 length is 13 residues. Germline-derived CDR1 and CDR2 are SGDLS and YYNGEE. Trimming shortened V by 0 bases and J by 5 bases, and 6 bases separated the two germline ends. The CDR3 DNA reads TGTGCCAGCAGCGTAGACGGTCATCAGCCCCAGCATTTT. This translates into CASSVDGHQPQHF.

The rearrangement joins TRBV6-5 to TRBJ2-1; 11 positions match TRBD2. CDR3 length: 15 amino acids. V shed 5 bases and J 6 bases; nucleotides not matched to a gene: 6. Germline-derived CDR1 and CDR2 are MNHEY and SVGAGI. CDR3 sequence reads: CASSTGLAGSNEQFF. CDR3 nucleotide sequence: TGTGCCAGCAGTACTGGACTAGCGGGCAGCAATGAGCAGTTCTTC.

DNA for the CDR3: TGTGCCAGCAGTCTGGGCCCAACAGGAAACACTGAAGCTTTCTTT. This gives the protein CASSLGPTGNTEAFF. The V gene is TRBV27, the J gene TRBJ1-1; D is possibly TRBD1 (5 bases). Germline values: CDR1 MNHEY, CDR2 SMNVEV (reference sequence). The V gene lost 5 bases and the J gene lost 2 bases, with 15 bases spanning the gap. The CDR3 has 15 amino acids.

The chain combines TRBV4-1 with TRBJ1-1, with a tentative D call TRBD1 (6 bases). CDR3 length: 15 residues. V dropped 3 bases and J dropped 6 bases, with 17 bases sitting between them. Germline V gene lookup returns CDR1 MGHRA and CDR2 YSYEKL. The CDR3 spells CASSQLQGVGAEAFF. Here the CDR3 DNA reads TGCGCCAGCAGCCAGTTACAGGGAGTCGGGGCTGAAGCTTTCTTT.

This clone was observed a few times. The chain has TRBV6-1 and TRBJ2-7; tentative D call: TRBD2 (5 bases). The CDR3 totals 13 residues. Germline CDR1 reads MNHNS; CDR2 reads SASEGT. V dropped 4 bases and J dropped 9 bases, with 16 bases sitting between them. The CDR3 DNA reads as TGTGCCAGCAGTGGAGCGGACGGGATTGTGCAGTACTTC. This encodes CASSGADGIVQYF.

This clone came up once. The chain links TRBV5-1 to TRBJ2-3; the D gene is possibly TRBD2 (6 bases). The CDR3 contains 15 residues. Deletions cut 0 bases from V and 4 bases from J, with 12 bases between. CDR1 and CDR2 (germline): SGHRS, YFSETQ. CDR3 in amino acids: CASSLDLGGPDTQYF. For the CDR3, the DNA is TGCGCCAGCAGCTTGGATTTGGGGGGTCCAGATACGCAGTATTTT.

This clone was found once. The CDR3 bases are TGTGCCAGCAGCTTAGGGCCCAAGAACTACGAGCAGTACTTC. Translated: CASSLGPKNYEQYF. The chain joins TRBV7-3 to TRBJ2-7; D call uncertain. Looked up from germline, CDR1 is SGHTA and CDR2 is FQGTGA. CDR3 length: 14 residues. V lost 2 bases, J lost 3 bases, and 11 bases lay in between.

This rearrangement joins TRBV9 to TRBJ2-7; 8 bases fit TRBD2. CDR1 and CDR2 (germline): SGDLS, YYNGEE. The ends lost 0 bases at V and 3 bases at J; junction bases unmatched: 5. This CDR3 contains 15 residues. The CDR3 is CASSVGGGPDYEQYF. CDR3 bases: TGTGCCAGCAGCGTAGGCGGGGGGCCAGACTACGAGCAGTACTTC.

The V and J genes are TRBV5-4 and TRBJ2-1; the match to TRBD2 covers 8 bases. The CDR3 runs to 15 residues. J lost 5 bases, V lost 4 bases, and 8 bases had no gene match. In germline, CDR1 is SGHNT, CDR2 YYREEE (reference sequence). The CDR3 DNA reads TGTGCCAGCAGCCGCGTGGGACTAGGGGACAATGAGCAGTTCTTC. This encodes CASSRVGLGDNEQFF.

The chain recombines TRBV12-5 with TRBJ2-1, with 14 bases fitting TRBD2. V shed 2 bases, J shed 7 bases, and the junction held 4 bases outside the gene matches. The CDR3 spans 16 residues. CDR1 and CDR2 (germline): LGHNT, FRNRAP. The CDR3 sequence: CASGLRLAGGGNEQFF. In nucleotides, the CDR3 is TGTGCTAGTGGTTTGAGACTAGCGGGAGGGGGAAATGAGCAGTTCTTC. Together with reference TRBV12-5 and TRBJ2-1, the CDR3 gives the full variable domain: DARVTQTPRHKVTEMGQEVTMRCQPILGHNTVFWYRQTMMQGLELLAYFRNRAPLDDSGMPKDRFSAEMPDATLATLKIQPSEPRDSAVYFCASGLRLAGGGNEQFFGPGTRLTVL.

This clone was observed once. This chain uses TRBV19 with TRBJ1-5; 9 positions agree with TRBD1. The CDR3 has 13 amino acids. The ends lost 7 bases at V and 7 bases at J; junction bases unmatched: 5. From germline, CDR1 is LNHDA and CDR2 SQIVND (reference sequence). This CDR3 is CASTTGGQQPQHF. CDR3 sequence (DNA): TGTGCCAGTACTACAGGGGGCCAACAGCCCCAGCATTTT.

This CDR3 reads CASSPLLRDRSEAFF. The CDR3 DNA reads as TGTGCCAGTAGTCCCCTCCTCCGGGACAGGTCTGAAGCTTTCTTT. The chain is built from TRBV19 and TRBJ1-1; 8 bases match TRBD1. J lost 6 bases, V lost 5 bases, and 11 bases had no gene match. Germline V gene data show CDR1 as LNHDA and CDR2 as SQIVND (reference sequence). The CDR3 has 15 amino acids. The full variable domain, rest sourced from reference TRBV19 and TRBJ1-1, is DGGITQSPKYLFRKEGQNVTLSCEQNLNHDAMYWYRQDPGQGLRLIYYSQIVNDFQKGDIAEGYSVSREKKESFPLTVTSAQKNPTAFYLCASSPLLRDRSEAFFGQGTRLTVV.

As for this clone: One junction end does not reproduce the germline sequence, and a read error may be involved. The chain combines TRBV27 with TRBJ2-1, with TRBD2 matching over 12 bases. The CDR3 covers 19 residues. Germline V lookup: CDR1 MNHEY, CDR2 SMNVEV (reference sequence). CDR3 sequence (DNA): TGTGCCAGCAGTTTACCTACGACTAGCGGGAGTGGGTCCTACGATGAGCAGTTCTTC. Amino acid sequence: CASSLPTTSGSGSYDEQFF.

This clone was seen only once. The genes are TRBV7-9 and TRBJ1-4; TRBD1 is a possible D gene (5 bases). CDR3 length: 13 amino acids. The germline V gene has CDR1 SEHNR and CDR2 FQNEAQ (reference sequence). V lost 11 bases, J lost 2 bases, and 12 bases lay in between. The CDR3 is CAAGGKTNEKLFF. CDR3 in DNA: TGTGCCGCGGGGGGTAAGACTAATGAAAAACTGTTTTTT.

V is TRBV9 and J is TRBJ1-2, with TRBD1 identical over 7 bases. Trimming removed 0 bases from V and 4 bases from J; junction bases left unmatched: 9. The CDR3 runs to 16 residues. Germline V lookup: CDR1 SGDLS, CDR2 YYNGEE. CDR3 loop: CASSVGAGQRAYGYTF. The CDR3 bases are TGTGCCAGCAGCGTAGGCGCGGGACAGCGAGCCTATGGCTACACCTTC.

The chain uses TRBV29-1 and TRBJ1-1; 7 bases fit TRBD1. CDR1 is SQVTM and CDR2 is ANQGSEA in the germline V gene. V trimming: 6 bases; J trimming: 1 base; junction bases outside the gene matches: 5. The CDR3 spans 13 residues. The DNA of the CDR3 is TGCAGCGTCCCAGGGGGGACGAACACTGAAGCTTTCTTT. As protein: CSVPGGTNTEAFF.

V gene TRBV30 combines with J gene TRBJ2-5; 7 bases align to TRBD2. Germline V gene sequence: CDR1 GTSNPN, CDR2 SVGIG (reference sequence). The CDR3 runs 16 residues. J lost 2 bases, V lost 0 bases, and 9 bases had no gene match. The CDR3 sequence: CAWSVLSRTRQETQYF. Written as DNA, the CDR3 is TGTGCCTGGAGTGTTCTCTCCCGGACTAGGCAAGAGACCCAGTACTTC. The full variable domain, in which reference TRBV30 and TRBJ2-5 provide the parts outside the CDR3, is SQTIHQWPATLVQPVGSPLSLECTVEGTSNPNLYWYRQAAGRGLQLLFYSVGIGQISSEVPQNLSASRPQDRQFILSSKKLLLSDSGFYLCAWSVLSRTRQETQYFGPGTRLLVL.

This clone was recorded only once. J is TRBJ2-5 and V is TRBV14; a possible D gene is TRBD2 (5 bases). The CDR3 extends over 16 amino acids. Trimming shortened V by 4 bases and J by 0 bases, and 15 bases separated the two germline ends. Germline CDR1 and CDR2: SGHDN and FVKESK. DNA of the CDR3: TGTGCCAGCAGCCGACTTGACGGACTTAACCAAGAGACCCAGTACTTC. Translation gives CASSRLDGLNQETQYF.

The CDR3 nucleotides are TGTGCCGTAACCAGGGGTCCCGGAAACACCATATATTTT. Amino acids: CAVTRGPGNTIYF. V and J are TRBV6-1 and TRBJ1-3; D possibly corresponds to TRBD1 (6 bases). Trimming stripped 11 bases from V and 4 bases from J, with 15 bases between. The V gene's germline CDR1 is MNHNS and CDR2 SASEGT. The CDR3 contains 13 residues.

This chain joins TRBV10-3 and TRBJ1-1, with D perhaps TRBD1 (6 bases). This CDR3 is built from 15 residues. Germline CDR1 reads ENHRY; CDR2 reads SYGVKD. Trimming removed 5 bases from V and 0 bases from J, with 13 bases in between. CDR3 in amino acids: CAISKGTLMNTEAFF. DNA for the CDR3: TGTGCCATCAGTAAGGGGACACTTATGAACACTGAAGCTTTCTTT.